This entry features one TCR beta chain sequence. As yet, its antigen is unknown. This sample is part of a study of cytomegalovirus exposure and HLA in healthy donors. Findings and limits, study-wide: Cytomegalovirus-associated status was assigned to about 170 TCR beta chains. It was confirmed in vitro that a few of the CMV-associated chains were specific for CMV antigens. Reports showed the classifier diagnosing cytomegalovirus status with high specificity and sensitivity.

This CDR3 has 12 amino acids. Germline values: CDR1 ENHRY, CDR2 SYGVKD. The V segment lost 7 bases and the J segment 7 bases; nucleotides outside the gene matches: 6. Profiling relied on immunoSEQ multiplex PCR, and the TCRdb table lists in-frame clones only, not all of them. There are around 250,000 clones in the sample; around 91% occur only once, and 0.37% lies in the top ten. The material sequenced was PBMCs. This chain links TRBV10-3 with TRBJ1-2; 7 nucleotides agree with TRBD1. The receptor's source is a woman aged 18-29 years in good health and CMV-seronegative. The CDR3 region has the DNA TGTGCCATCACCGACGACAGGGCTGGCTACACCTTC. The encoded protein is CAITDDRAGYTF.